A selection of T cell receptor beta chains follows, all from one sample in a study of beta chain features in type 1 diabetes. The table came from immunoSEQ multiplex PCR; TCRdb's copy has only in-frame clones and leaves some out. The sample includes 200,000 to 300,000 clones, roughly 21% of them seen just once. The sequencing input was naive CD4+ T cells from blood. The source is a woman in her 40s with type 1 diabetes. Both conserved end residues are part of each CDR3. The D gene is left open where the match is weak. Size is stated for part of the rows, as once, few or many counts, or as a class when the clone is expanded.

cdr3_aa,cdr3_nt,d_call,j_call,v_call,clone_size
CASSVLPSYNEQFF,TGTGCCAGCAGCGTACTCCCCTCCTACAATGAGCAGTTCTTC,.,TRBJ2-1,TRBV9,few
CASSQAAGGTDTQYF,TGTGCCAGCTCACAAGCCGCAGGGGGCACAGATACGCAGTATTTT,.,TRBJ2-3,TRBV18,few
CASSSNTGVLLEQYF,TGTGCCAGCAGCTCAAATACAGGAGTCCTACTCGAGCAGTACTTC,.,TRBJ2-7,TRBV7-2,.
CASSRDRDEQFF,TGTGCCAGCTCACGAGACAGAGATGAGCAGTTCTTC,.,TRBJ2-1,TRBV18,.
CASSRRDSYEQYF,TGTGCCAGCAGCCGACGGGACAGCTACGAGCAGTACTTC,TRBD1,TRBJ2-7,TRBV7-9,.
CASTLDEGSKAFF,TGCGCCAGCACCTTGGATGAGGGTTCGAAAGCTTTCTTT,.,TRBJ1-1,TRBV5-1,few
CASSLGGGVGYGYTF,TGTGCCAGCAGCTTAGGTGGCGGCGTCGGCTATGGCTACACCTTC,.,TRBJ1-2,TRBV7-2,.
CASSALTGPYGYTF,TGTGCCAGCAGCGCCTTGACAGGGCCCTATGGCTACACCTTC,TRBD1,TRBJ1-2,TRBV9,.
CASAPGGTGGNQPQHF,TGTGCTAGTGCACCAGGCGGGACAGGGGGCAATCAGCCCCAGCATTTT,TRBD1,TRBJ1-5,TRBV12-5,few
CASSPIGSIQEETQYF,TGTGCCAGCAGCCCTATCGGGTCGATCCAAGAAGAGACCCAGTACTTC,.,TRBJ2-5,TRBV28,.
CASSRTEQETQYF,TGTGCCAGCAGCCGGACTGAGCAAGAGACCCAGTACTTC,.,TRBJ2-5,TRBV5-4,.
CAISWTSGEYNEQFF,TGTGCCATCAGCTGGACTAGCGGGGAATACAATGAGCAGTTCTTC,TRBD2,TRBJ2-1,TRBV10-3,.
CASTRDRLDTEAFF,TGTGCCAGCACCAGGGACAGGCTCGACACTGAAGCTTTCTTT,TRBD1,TRBJ1-1,TRBV7-8,.
CAWSATGNTEAFF,TGTGCCTGGAGTGCTACAGGTAACACTGAAGCTTTCTTT,.,TRBJ1-1,TRBV30,.
CASTPQGTNTEAFF,TGTGCCAGCACCCCACAGGGTACGAACACTGAAGCTTTCTTT,.,TRBJ1-1,TRBV9,few
CSAGRGRTEAFF,TGCAGCGCCGGAAGGGGGAGAACTGAAGCTTTCTTT,.,TRBJ1-1,TRBV29-1,.
CAWGNRAAGELFF,TGTGCCTGGGGGAACCGAGCGGCCGGGGAGCTGTTTTTT,.,TRBJ2-2,TRBV30,few
CASSQASRSANEKLFF,TGCGCCAGCAGCCAAGCATCCAGGTCGGCTAATGAAAAACTGTTTTTT,.,TRBJ1-4,TRBV4-1,.
CASSLTQGYPNTGELFF,TGTGCCAGCAGCTTGACCCAGGGATACCCGAACACCGGGGAGCTGTTTTTT,.,TRBJ2-2,TRBV7-3,.
CATSKLADRVLDTQYF,TGTGCCACCAGCAAACTCGCCGACAGGGTTTTGGATACGCAGTATTTT,TRBD1,TRBJ2-3,TRBV15,few
CASSPSGLYGYTF,TGTGCCAGCAGCCCGTCGGGACTCTATGGCTACACCTTC,.,TRBJ1-2,TRBV7-2,.
CASSLSLLAGGNNEQFF,TGTGCCAGCAGCTTATCCCTACTAGCGGGCGGGAACAATGAGCAGTTCTTC,TRBD2,TRBJ2-1,TRBV7-9,few
CSVEGQGLGETQYF,TGCAGCGTTGAGGGGCAGGGCCTTGGAGAGACCCAGTACTTC,.,TRBJ2-5,TRBV29-1,few
CASRRTGSSYEQYF,TGTGCCAGCAGGAGGACAGGGAGCTCCTACGAGCAGTACTTC,TRBD1,TRBJ2-7,TRBV28,.
CASSLPGQGAYEQYF,TGTGCCAGCAGCTTACCGGGACAGGGAGCCTACGAGCAGTACTTC,TRBD1,TRBJ2-7,TRBV7-2,few
CASSFSAGPNYGYTF,TGCGCCAGCAGCTTTTCGGCAGGCCCTAACTATGGCTACACCTTC,.,TRBJ1-2,TRBV5-1,.
CASSKSRDRYNEQFF,TGTGCCAGCAGCAAGAGTCGGGACAGGTACAATGAGCAGTTCTTC,TRBD1,TRBJ2-1,TRBV27,.
CASSARWDRGNYGYTF,TGTGCCAGCAGCGCTCGATGGGACAGGGGAAACTATGGCTACACCTTC,TRBD1,TRBJ1-2,TRBV9,.
CAISDRTGGTYNEQFF,TGTGCCATCAGTGATAGGACAGGGGGTACCTACAATGAGCAGTTCTTC,TRBD1,TRBJ2-1,TRBV10-3,.
CASSQDRSGRVYEQFF,TGTGCCAGCAGCCAAGACCGCAGCGGGAGGGTGTATGAGCAGTTCTTC,TRBD2,TRBJ2-1,TRBV14,.
CASSLRDSTDTQYF,TGTGCCAGCAGCTTACGGGATAGCACAGATACGCAGTATTTT,.,TRBJ2-3,TRBV7-9,few
CASNPQGSEAFF,TGTGCCAGCAATCCTCAGGGTTCTGAAGCTTTCTTT,.,TRBJ1-1,TRBV2,.
CATSRDRNYGYTF,TGTGCCACCAGCAGAGATCGTAACTATGGCTACACCTTC,.,TRBJ1-2,TRBV15,few
CASSLVERGTEAFF,TGTGCCAGCAGCTTAGTTGAACGGGGGACTGAAGCTTTCTTT,.,TRBJ1-1,TRBV7-2,.
CASRPPSGRSYEQYF,TGTGCCAGCAGACCCCCTAGCGGGAGGTCTTACGAGCAGTACTTC,TRBD2,TRBJ2-7,TRBV6-6,few
CSVLSGNTGELFF,TGCAGCGTCTTATCAGGGAACACCGGGGAGCTGTTTTTT,.,TRBJ2-2,TRBV29-1,few
CASRRTGQATSYEQYF,TGTGCCAGCAGAAGGACTGGGCAGGCGACCTCCTACGAGCAGTACTTC,.,TRBJ2-7,TRBV19,few
CASSQALRPGRTGELFF,TGCGCCAGCAGCCAAGCTCTACGGCCCGGGAGGACCGGGGAGCTGTTTTTT,TRBD2,TRBJ2-2,TRBV4-1,.
CASSLRTADSNQPQHF,TGTGCCAGCAGCCTACGGACAGCCGATAGCAATCAGCCCCAGCATTTT,.,TRBJ1-5,TRBV6-6,.
CASSQGRAAREDSPLHF,TGTGCCAGCAGCCAAGGACGGGCTGCGCGGGAGGATTCACCCCTCCACTTT,.,TRBJ1-6,TRBV4-2,.
CASSARSNQPQHF,TGTGCCAGCAGCGCACGGAGCAATCAGCCCCAGCATTTT,.,TRBJ1-5,TRBV9,.
CASSLGGAQETQYF,TGTGCCAGCAGCTTAGGCGGGGCTCAAGAGACCCAGTACTTC,.,TRBJ2-5,TRBV7-3,few
CASSLVPGRTMNTEAFF,TGTGCCAGCAGCTTAGTTCCCGGGAGGACCATGAACACTGAAGCTTTCTTT,.,TRBJ1-1,TRBV7-8,few
CASSQVGTSGSDADTQYF,TGTGCCAGCAGCCAAGTAGGGACTAGCGGGAGTGATGCAGATACGCAGTATTTT,TRBD2,TRBJ2-3,TRBV14,few
CASSQTSGDYNEQFF,TGTGCCAGCTCACAAACTAGCGGTGATTACAATGAGCAGTTCTTC,TRBD2,TRBJ2-1,TRBV18,few
CASSLEAGLSSYEQYF,TGTGCCAGCAGCTTAGAGGCGGGACTAAGCTCCTACGAGCAGTACTTC,TRBD2,TRBJ2-7,TRBV7-9,.
CASSVASRLDLETQYF,TGTGCCAGCAGCGTAGCTTCCCGCCTAGACCTCGAGACCCAGTACTTC,.,TRBJ2-5,TRBV9,.
CASSSRQGVNTEAFF,TGCGCCAGCAGCTCCCGACAGGGCGTGAACACTGAAGCTTTCTTT,TRBD1,TRBJ1-1,TRBV5-1,.
CASSQVSGQRQHF,TGCGCCAGCAGCCAAGTAAGTGGGCAGAGACAGCATTTT,.,TRBJ1-5,TRBV4-1,.
CASSRDSRAEQYF,TGTGCCAGCTCACGCGACAGCCGCGCCGAGCAGTACTTC,.,TRBJ2-7,TRBV18,few